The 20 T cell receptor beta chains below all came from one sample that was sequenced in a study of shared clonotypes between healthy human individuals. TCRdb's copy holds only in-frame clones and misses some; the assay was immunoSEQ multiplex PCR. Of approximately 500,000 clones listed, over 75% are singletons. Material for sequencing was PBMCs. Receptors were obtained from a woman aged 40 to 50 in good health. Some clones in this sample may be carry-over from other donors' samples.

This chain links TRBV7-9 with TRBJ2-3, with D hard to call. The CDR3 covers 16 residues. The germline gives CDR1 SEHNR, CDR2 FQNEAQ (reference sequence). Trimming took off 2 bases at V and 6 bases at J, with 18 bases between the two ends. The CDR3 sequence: CASSLWGSGLRDTQYF. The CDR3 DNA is TGTGCCAGCAGCTTATGGGGTTCGGGCTTGAGGGATACGCAGTATTTT.

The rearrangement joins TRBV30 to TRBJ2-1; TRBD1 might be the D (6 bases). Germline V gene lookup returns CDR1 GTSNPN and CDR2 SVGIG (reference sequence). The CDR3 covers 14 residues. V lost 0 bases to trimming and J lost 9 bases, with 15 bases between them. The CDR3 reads CAWSVQPGAPEQFF. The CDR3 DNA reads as TGTGCCTGGAGTGTACAGCCAGGGGCTCCTGAGCAGTTCTTC.

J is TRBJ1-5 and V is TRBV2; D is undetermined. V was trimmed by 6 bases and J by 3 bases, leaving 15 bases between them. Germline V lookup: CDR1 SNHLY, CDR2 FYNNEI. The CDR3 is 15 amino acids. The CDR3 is CASRGSQGNNQPQHF. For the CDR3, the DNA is TGTGCCAGCAGGGGGTCACAAGGAAACAATCAGCCCCAGCATTTT.

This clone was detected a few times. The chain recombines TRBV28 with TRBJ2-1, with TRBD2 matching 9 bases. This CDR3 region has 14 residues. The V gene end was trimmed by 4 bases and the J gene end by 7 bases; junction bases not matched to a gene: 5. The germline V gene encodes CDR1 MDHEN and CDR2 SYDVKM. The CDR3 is CASSWAGGRNEQFF. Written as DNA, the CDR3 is TGTGCCAGCAGTTGGGCGGGAGGGCGTAATGAGCAGTTCTTC.

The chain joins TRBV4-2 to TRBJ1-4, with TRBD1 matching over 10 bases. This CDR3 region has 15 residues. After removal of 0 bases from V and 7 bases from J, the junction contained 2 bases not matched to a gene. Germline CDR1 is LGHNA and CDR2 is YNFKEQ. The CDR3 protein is CASSQDGTGAEKLFF. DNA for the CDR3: TGTGCCAGCAGCCAAGATGGGACAGGGGCTGAAAAACTGTTTTTT.

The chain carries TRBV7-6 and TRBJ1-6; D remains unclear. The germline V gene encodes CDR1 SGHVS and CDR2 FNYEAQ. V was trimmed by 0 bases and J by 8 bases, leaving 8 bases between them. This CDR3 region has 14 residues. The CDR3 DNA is TGTGCCAGCAGCTTAGCAGAAGGTGATTCACCCCTCCACTTT. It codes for CASSLAEGDSPLHF.

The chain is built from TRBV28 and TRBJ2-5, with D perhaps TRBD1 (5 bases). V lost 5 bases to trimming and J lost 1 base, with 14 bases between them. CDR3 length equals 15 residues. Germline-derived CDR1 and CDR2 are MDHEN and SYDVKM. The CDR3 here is CASSPPPGIQETQYF. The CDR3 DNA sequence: TGTGCCAGCAGTCCCCCCCCAGGGATCCAAGAGACCCAGTACTTC.

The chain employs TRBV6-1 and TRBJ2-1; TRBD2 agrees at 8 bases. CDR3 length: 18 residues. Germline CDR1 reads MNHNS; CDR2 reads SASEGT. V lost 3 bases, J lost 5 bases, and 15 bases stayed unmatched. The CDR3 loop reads CASSDESRGTRINNEQFF. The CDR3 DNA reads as TGTGCCAGCAGTGACGAGTCCCGAGGGACTAGGATAAACAATGAGCAGTTCTTC.

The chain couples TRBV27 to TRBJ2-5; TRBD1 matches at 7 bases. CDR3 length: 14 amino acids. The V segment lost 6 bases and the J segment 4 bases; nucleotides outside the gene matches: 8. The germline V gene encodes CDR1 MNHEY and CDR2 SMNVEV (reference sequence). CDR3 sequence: CASSDRVVGETQYF. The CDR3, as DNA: TGTGCCAGCAGCGACAGGGTGGTAGGAGAGACCCAGTACTTC.

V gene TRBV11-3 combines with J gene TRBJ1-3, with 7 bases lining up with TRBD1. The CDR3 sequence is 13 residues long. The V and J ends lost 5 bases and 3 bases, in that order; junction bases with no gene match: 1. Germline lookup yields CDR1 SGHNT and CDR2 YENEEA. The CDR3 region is CASSTGVGNTIYF. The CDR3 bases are TGTGCCAGCAGCACAGGGGTTGGAAACACCATATATTTT.

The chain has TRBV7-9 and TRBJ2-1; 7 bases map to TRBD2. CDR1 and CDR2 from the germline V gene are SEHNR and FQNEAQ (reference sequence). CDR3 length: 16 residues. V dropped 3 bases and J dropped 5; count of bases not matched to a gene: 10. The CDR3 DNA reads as TGTGCCAGCAGCTTCCTAGGAGGGAGGGCACACAATGAGCAGTTCTTC. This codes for CASSFLGGRAHNEQFF.

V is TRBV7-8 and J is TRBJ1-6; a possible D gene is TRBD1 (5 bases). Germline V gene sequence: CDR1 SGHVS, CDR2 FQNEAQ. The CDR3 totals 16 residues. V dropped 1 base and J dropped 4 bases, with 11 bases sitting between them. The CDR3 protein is CASSLGRDLYNSPLHF. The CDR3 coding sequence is TGTGCCAGCAGCTTAGGCCGGGACCTTTATAATTCACCCCTCCACTTT.

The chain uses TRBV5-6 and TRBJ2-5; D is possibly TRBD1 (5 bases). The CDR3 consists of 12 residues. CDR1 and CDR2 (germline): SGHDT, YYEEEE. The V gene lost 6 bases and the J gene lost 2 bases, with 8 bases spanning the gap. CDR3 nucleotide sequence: TGTGCCAGCACCCGACAGCAAGAGACCCAGTACTTC. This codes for CASTRQQETQYF. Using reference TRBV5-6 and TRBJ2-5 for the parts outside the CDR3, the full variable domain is DAGVTQSPTHLIKTRGQQVTLRCSPKSGHDTVSWYQQALGQGPQFIFQYYEEEERQRGNFPDRFSGHQFPNYSSELNVNALLLGDSALYLCASTRQQETQYFGPGTRLLVL.

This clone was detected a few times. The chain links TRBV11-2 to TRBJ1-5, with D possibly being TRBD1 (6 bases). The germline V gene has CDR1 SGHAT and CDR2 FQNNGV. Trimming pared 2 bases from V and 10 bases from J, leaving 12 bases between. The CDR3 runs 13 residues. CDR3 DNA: TGTGCCAGCAGCTTACGGGACAACCTACCCCAGCATTTT. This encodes CASSLRDNLPQHF.

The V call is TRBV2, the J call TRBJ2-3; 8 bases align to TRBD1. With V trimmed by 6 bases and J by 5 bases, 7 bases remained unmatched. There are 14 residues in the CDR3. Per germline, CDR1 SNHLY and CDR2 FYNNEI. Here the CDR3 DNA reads TGTGCCAGCAGGCCAGGGGGCGGGGAAGATACGCAGTATTTT. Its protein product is CASRPGGGEDTQYF.

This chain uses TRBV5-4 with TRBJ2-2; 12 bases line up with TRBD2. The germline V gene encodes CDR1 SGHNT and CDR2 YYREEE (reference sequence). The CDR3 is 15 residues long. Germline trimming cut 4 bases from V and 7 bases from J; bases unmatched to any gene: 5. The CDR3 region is CASSPRTSGDGELFF. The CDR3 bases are TGTGCCAGCAGCCCCCGGACTAGCGGGGACGGGGAGCTGTTTTTT.

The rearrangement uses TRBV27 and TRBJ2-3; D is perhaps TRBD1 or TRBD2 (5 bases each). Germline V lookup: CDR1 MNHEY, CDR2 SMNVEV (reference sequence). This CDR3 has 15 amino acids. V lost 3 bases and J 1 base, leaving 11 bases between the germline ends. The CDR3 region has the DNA TGTGCCAGCAGTTTGGGGGAGCCTGGCACAGATACGCAGTATTTT. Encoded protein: CASSLGEPGTDTQYF.

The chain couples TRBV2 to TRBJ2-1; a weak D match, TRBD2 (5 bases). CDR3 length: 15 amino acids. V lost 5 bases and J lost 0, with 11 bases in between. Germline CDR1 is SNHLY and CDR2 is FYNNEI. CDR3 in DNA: TGTGCCAGCAGTCCCCAGCGGAGCTCCTACAATGAGCAGTTCTTC. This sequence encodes CASSPQRSSYNEQFF.

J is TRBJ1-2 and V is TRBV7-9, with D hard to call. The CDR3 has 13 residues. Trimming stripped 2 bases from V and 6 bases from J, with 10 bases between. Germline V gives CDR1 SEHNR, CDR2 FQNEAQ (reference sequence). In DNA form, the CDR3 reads TGTGCCAGCAGCTTACGGTTAGAGGATGGCTACACCTTC. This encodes CASSLRLEDGYTF.

CDR3 residues: CASSSVNARNTGELFF. Written as DNA, the CDR3 is TGTGCCAGCAGCTCGGTGAATGCAAGGAACACCGGGGAGCTGTTTTTT. The rearrangement joins TRBV5-6 to TRBJ2-2; D not resolved. CDR3 length: 16 amino acids. Germline CDR1 and CDR2: SGHDT and YYEEEE. V lost 3 bases and J 1 base, leaving 13 bases between the germline ends. The variable domain in full, with the rest retrieved from reference TRBV5-6 and TRBJ2-2, is DAGVTQSPTHLIKTRGQQVTLRCSPKSGHDTVSWYQQALGQGPQFIFQYYEEEERQRGNFPDRFSGHQFPNYSSELNVNALLLGDSALYLCASSSVNARNTGELFFGEGSRLTVL.